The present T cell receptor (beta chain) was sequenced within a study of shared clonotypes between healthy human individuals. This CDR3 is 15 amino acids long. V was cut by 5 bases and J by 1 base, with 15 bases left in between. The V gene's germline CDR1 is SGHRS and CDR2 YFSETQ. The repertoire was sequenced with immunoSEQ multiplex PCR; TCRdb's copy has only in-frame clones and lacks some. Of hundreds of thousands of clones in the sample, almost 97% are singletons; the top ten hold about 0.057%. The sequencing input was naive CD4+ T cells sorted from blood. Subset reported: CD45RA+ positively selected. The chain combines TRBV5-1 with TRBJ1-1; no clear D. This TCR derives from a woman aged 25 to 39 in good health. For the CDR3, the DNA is TGCGCCAGCAGACCGGGCGGGGATTGGAACACTGAAGCTTTCTTT. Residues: CASRPGGDWNTEAFF.